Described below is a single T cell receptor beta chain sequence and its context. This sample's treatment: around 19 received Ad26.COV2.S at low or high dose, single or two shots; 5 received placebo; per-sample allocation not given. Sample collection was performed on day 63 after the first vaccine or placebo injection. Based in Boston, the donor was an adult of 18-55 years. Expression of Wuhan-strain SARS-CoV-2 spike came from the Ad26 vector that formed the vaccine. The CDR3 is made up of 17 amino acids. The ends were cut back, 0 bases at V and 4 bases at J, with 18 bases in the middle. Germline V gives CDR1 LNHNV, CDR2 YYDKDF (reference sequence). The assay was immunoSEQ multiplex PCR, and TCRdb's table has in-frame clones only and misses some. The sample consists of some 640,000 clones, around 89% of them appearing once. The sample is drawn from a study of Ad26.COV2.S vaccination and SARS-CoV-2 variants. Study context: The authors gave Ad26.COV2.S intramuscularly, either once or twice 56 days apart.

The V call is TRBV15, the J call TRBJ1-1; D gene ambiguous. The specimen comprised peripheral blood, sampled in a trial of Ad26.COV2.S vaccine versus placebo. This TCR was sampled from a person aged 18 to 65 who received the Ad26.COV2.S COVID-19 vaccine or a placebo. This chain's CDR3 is CATSRDRELTLPTEAFF. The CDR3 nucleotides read TGTGCCACCAGCAGAGATAGGGAACTGACTCTTCCCACTGAAGCTTTCTTT.